This TCR beta chain was profiled in a study of blood T cell repertoires in COVID-19. Study context: Nucleic acid was either cDNA or gDNA, and it came from T cells, B-cell-depleted T cells, or PBMCs.

Methods used by the authors: Amplification from reference gene primers served as the basis for estimated nucleated cell counts. Clones were read by immunoSEQ multiplex PCR, and TCRdb kept only the in-frame ones, dropping some. That table gives V, J and clone size, and the DNA gave D and trimming. The sample records around 15,000 clones, about 69% being singletons. The CDR3 contains 13 residues. Trimming took off 2 bases at V and 8 bases at J, with 13 bases between the two ends. The V gene's germline CDR1 is GTSNPN and CDR2 SVGIG (reference sequence). The sequenced sample consisted of peripheral blood. This sequence was found in a man aged 55-75 years with acute or convalescent COVID-19. The V and J genes are TRBV30 and TRBJ1-5; maybe TRBD1 (6 bases). DNA of the CDR3: TGTGCCTGGAGTCCCGGGACATCGAAGCCCCAGCATTTT. Amino acids: CAWSPGTSKPQHF.